The T cell receptor (beta chain) under discussion was sequenced for a study of T cells in women clearing cervical HPV infection. The study's findings and limits: TRBV6-7 abundance was lower in cases than controls (roughly 0.11% versus 0.16%).

All donors had a single incident cervical HPV16 infection, not prevalent. The repertoire was sequenced with immunoSEQ multiplex PCR; TCRdb's copy has only in-frame clones and lacks some. The listing contains about 22,000 clones. Note on this clone: The antigen is not known. With the read ending 3 residues before the CDR3 end, the germline J gene is used to fill in that end.

CDR1 is SEHNR, CDR2 FQNEAQ, per germline (reference sequence). The CDR3 totals 14 residues. The ends were cut back, 2 bases at V and 1 base at J, with 5 bases in the middle. Sequencing used blood buffy coat. The genes are TRBV7-9 and TRBJ2-2; unclear D gene. The TCR originated in a woman between 18 and 70 years old with a cervical HPV16 infection that either progressed to CIN3+ or cleared (not recorded which). Partial CDR3 DNA: TGTGCCAGCAGCTTAAGCCGGAACACCGGGGAG. Its translation: CASSLSRNTGE. The entire CDR3 protein is CASSLSRNTGELFF.